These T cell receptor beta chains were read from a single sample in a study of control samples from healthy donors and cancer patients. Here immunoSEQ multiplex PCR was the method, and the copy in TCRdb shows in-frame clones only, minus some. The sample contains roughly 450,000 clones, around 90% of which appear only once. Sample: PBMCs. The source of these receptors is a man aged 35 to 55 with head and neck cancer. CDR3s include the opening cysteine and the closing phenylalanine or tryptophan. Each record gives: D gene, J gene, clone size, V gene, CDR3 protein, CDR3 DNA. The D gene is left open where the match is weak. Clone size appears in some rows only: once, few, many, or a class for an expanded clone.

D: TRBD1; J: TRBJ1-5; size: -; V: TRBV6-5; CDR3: CAGNIDRDQPQHF; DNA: TGTGCGGGGAATATTGACAGGGACCAGCCCCAGCATTTT
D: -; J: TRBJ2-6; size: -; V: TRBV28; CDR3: CASSVKISGANVLTF; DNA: TGTGCCAGCAGTGTTAAGATCTCTGGGGCCAACGTCCTGACTTTC
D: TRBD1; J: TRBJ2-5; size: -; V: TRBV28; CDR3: CATKGTWTGEYRTQYF; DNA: TGTGCCACTAAGGGGACCTGGACAGGGGAATATAGGACCCAGTACTTC
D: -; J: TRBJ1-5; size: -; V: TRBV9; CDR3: CASSVDGLPDLDNTYSNQPQHF; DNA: TGTGCCAGCAGCGTAGACGGCTTGCCGGACCTCGACAATACCTATAGCAATCAGCCCCAGCATTTT
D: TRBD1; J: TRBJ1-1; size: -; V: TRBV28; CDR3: CASRIGQGPNTEAFF; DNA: TGTGCCAGCAGGATCGGACAGGGACCGAACACTGAAGCTTTCTTT
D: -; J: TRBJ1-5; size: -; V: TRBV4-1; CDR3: CASSLTATSNQPQHF; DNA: TGCGCCAGCAGCCTTACAGCGACCAGCAATCAGCCCCAGCATTTT
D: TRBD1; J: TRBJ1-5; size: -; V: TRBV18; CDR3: CASSPRGGDGNQPQHF; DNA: TGTGCCAGCTCACCCAGGGGGGGCGATGGCAATCAGCCCCAGCATTTT
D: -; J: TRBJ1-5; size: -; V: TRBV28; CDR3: CASSFILLNQPQHF; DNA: TGTGCCAGCAGTTTCATTCTATTAAATCAGCCCCAGCATTTT
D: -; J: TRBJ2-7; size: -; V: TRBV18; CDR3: CASSSGIASSYEQYF; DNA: TGTGCCAGCTCGTCAGGGATCGCAAGCTCCTACGAGCAGTACTTC
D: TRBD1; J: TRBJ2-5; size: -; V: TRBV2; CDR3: CASHAQGGETQYF; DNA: TGTGCCAGTCACGCACAGGGGGGAGAGACCCAGTACTTC
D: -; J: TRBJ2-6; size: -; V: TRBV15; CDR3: CATSTRGAGANVLTF; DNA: TGTGCCACCAGCACGCGGGGCGCTGGGGCCAACGTCCTGACTTTC
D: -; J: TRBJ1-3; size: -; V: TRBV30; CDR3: CAWSVSGRRGNTIYF; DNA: TGTGCCTGGAGTGTAAGTGGCAGAAGGGGAAACACCATATATTTT
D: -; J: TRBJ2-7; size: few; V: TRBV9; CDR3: CASSAAGSSYEQYF; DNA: TGTGCCAGCAGCGCCGCGGGCAGCTCCTACGAGCAGTACTTC
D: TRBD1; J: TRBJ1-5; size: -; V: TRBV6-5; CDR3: CASRRDRETWPQHF; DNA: TGTGCCAGCAGGCGGGACAGGGAAACGTGGCCCCAGCATTTT
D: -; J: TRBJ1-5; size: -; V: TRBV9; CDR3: CASSVGGESNQPQHF; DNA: TGTGCCAGCAGCGTAGGAGGGGAGAGCAATCAGCCCCAGCATTTT
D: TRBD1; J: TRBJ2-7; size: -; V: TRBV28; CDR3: CASSLRATGAHEQYF; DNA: TGTGCCAGCAGTTTAAGGGCCACAGGGGCCCACGAGCAGTACTTC
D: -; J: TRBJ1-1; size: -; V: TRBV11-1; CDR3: CASSLVRRRNTEAFF; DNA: TGTGCCAGCAGCTTAGTTCGACGGAGGAACACTGAAGCTTTCTTT
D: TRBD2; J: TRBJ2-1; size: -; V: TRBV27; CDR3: CASSWGTGLTYNEQFF; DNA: TGTGCCAGCAGCTGGGGAACGGGACTAACCTACAATGAGCAGTTCTTC
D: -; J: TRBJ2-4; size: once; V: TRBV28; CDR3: CATNQPGPTYF; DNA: TGTGCCACCAACCAACCGGGACCTACTTACTTC
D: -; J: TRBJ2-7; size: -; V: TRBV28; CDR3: CASSLVGTHSSQYF; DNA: TGTGCCAGCAGTTTAGTCGGGACGCACTCTTCGCAGTACTTC
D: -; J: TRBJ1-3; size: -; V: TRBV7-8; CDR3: CASSLGSPSGNTIYF; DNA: TGTGCCAGCAGCTTAGGGTCCCCCTCTGGAAACACCATATATTTT
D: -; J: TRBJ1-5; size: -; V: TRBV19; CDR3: CASSIFPGLGNQPQHF; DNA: TGTGCCAGTAGTATATTTCCGGGCCTGGGCAATCAGCCCCAGCATTTT
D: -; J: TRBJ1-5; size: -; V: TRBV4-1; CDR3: CASSLLDSENQPQHF; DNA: TGCGCCAGCAGCCTCTTGGACAGTGAAAATCAGCCCCAGCATTTT
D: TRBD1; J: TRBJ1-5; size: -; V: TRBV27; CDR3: CASSLTGVGYQPQHF; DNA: TGTGCCAGCAGTTTAACAGGGGTAGGGTATCAGCCCCAGCATTTT
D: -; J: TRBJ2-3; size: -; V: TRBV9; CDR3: CASSARDTEQLDTQYF; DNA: TGTGCCAGCAGCGCACGGGACACCGAGCAGCTGGATACGCAGTATTTT
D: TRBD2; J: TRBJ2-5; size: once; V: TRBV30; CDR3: CAWSVYLGGETQYF; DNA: TGTGCCTGGAGTGTATACCTCGGGGGGGAGACCCAGTACTTC
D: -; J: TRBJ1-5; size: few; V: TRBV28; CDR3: CASSTTARKVAPQHF; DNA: TGTGCCAGCAGTACGACAGCTCGGAAGGTCGCGCCCCAGCATTTT
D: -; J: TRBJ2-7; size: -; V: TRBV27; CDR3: CASSSSPGGKSDEQYF; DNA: TGTGCCAGCAGTTCTTCCCCAGGGGGGAAGAGCGACGAGCAGTACTTC
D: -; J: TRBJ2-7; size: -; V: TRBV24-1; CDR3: CATSDSRGEQYF; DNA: TGTGCCACCAGTGATTCTAGGGGCGAGCAGTACTTC
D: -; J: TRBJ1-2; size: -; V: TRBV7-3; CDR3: CASSLGQNYGYTF; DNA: TGTGCCAGCAGCTTAGGCCAGAACTATGGCTACACCTTC
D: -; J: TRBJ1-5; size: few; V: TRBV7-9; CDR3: CASSPEDGPNQPQHF; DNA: TGTGCCAGCAGCCCTGAGGACGGACCCAATCAGCCCCAGCATTTT
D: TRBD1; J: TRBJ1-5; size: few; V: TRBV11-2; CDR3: CASSLEGTGGQPQHF; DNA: TGTGCCAGCAGCTTAGAAGGGACAGGGGGTCAGCCCCAGCATTTT
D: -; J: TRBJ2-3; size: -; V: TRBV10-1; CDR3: CASSALRGPAMDTQYF; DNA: TGCGCCAGCAGTGCTTTGCGGGGGCCCGCCATGGATACGCAGTATTTT
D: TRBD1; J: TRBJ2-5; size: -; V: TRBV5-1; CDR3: CASSLHRLGTGEGETQYF; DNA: TGCGCCAGCAGCTTGCACCGTCTGGGGACAGGGGAGGGAGAGACCCAGTACTTC
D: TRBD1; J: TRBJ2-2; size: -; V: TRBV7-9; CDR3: CASSLKTGWTGELFF; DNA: TGTGCCAGCAGCTTAAAGACAGGGTGGACCGGGGAGCTGTTTTTT
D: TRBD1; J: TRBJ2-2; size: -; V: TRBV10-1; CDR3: CASSESGQGAADTGELFF; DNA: TGCGCCAGCAGTGAGTCCGGACAGGGGGCGGCGGACACCGGGGAGCTGTTTTTT
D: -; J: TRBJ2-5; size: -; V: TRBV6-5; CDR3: CATKISWGQETQYF; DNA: TGTGCCACTAAAATATCATGGGGCCAAGAGACCCAGTACTTC